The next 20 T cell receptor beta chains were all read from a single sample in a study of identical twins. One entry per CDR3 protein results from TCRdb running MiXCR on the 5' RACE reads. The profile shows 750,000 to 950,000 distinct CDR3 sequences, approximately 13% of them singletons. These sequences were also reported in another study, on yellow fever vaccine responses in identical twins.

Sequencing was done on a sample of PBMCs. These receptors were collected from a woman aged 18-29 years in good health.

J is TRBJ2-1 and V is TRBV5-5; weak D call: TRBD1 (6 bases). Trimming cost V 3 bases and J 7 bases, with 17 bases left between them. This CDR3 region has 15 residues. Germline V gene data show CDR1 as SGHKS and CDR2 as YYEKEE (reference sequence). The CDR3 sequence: CASSWGQVSGNEQFF. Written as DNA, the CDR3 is TGTGCCAGCAGCTGGGGGCAGGTTTCCGGGAATGAGCAGTTCTTC.

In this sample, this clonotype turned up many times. CDR3 amino acids: CASSAGTGRTDTQYF. CDR3 DNA: TGCGCCAGCAGTGCCGGGACAGGGCGCACAGATACGCAGTATTTT. The chain employs TRBV10-2 and TRBJ2-3; 9 bases fit TRBD1. Per the germline V gene, CDR1 is WSHSY and CDR2 is SAAADI. This CDR3 is built from 15 residues. The V gene end was trimmed by 4 bases and the J gene end by 1 base; junction bases not matched to a gene: 3.

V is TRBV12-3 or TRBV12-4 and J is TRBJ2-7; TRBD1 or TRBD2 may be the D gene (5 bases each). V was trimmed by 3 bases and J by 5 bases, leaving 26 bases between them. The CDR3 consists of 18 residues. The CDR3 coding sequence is TGTGCCAGCAGTTTCTCGTGGGGGATCAGTGGGGAAAGGAACGAGCAGTACTTC. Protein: CASSFSWGISGERNEQYF.

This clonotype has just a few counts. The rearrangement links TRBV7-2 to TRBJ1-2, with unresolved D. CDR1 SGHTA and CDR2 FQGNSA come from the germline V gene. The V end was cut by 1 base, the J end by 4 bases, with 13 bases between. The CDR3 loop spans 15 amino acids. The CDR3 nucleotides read TGTGCCAGCAGCTTAGTTTCAGCGGAGATCTATGGCTACACCTTC. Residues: CASSLVSAEIYGYTF.

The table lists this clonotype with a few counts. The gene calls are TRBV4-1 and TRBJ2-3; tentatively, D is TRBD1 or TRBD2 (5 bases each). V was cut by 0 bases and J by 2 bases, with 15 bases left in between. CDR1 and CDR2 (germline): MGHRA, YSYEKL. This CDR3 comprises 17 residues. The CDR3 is CASSQDRPGRNTDTQYF. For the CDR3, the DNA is TGCGCCAGCAGCCAAGATCGCCCGGGACGGAACACAGATACGCAGTATTTT.

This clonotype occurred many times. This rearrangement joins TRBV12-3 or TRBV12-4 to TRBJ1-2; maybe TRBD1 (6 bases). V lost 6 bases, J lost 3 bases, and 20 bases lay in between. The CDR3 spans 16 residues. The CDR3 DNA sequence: TGTGCCAGCAGGGGCCCCCCACAGGGTAGGGACTATGGCTACACCTTC. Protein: CASRGPPQGRDYGYTF.

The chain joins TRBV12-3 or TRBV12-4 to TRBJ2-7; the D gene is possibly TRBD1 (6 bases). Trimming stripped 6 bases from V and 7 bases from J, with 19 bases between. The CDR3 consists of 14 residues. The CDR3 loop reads CASRYGTSPREQYF. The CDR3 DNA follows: TGTGCCAGCAGATACGGGACAAGCCCGCGGGAGCAGTACTTC.

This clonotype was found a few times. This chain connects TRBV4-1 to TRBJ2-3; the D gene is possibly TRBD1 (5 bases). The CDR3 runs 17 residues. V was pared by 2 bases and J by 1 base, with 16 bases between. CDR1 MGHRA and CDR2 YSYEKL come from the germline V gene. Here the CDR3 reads CASSQTDSSLRTDTQYF. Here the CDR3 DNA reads TGCGCCAGCAGCCAAACCGACAGTTCTTTGCGCACAGATACGCAGTATTTT.

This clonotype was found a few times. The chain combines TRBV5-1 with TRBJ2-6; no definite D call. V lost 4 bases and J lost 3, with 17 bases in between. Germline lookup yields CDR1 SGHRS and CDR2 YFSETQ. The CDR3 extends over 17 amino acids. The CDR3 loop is CASSPRTESGGANVLTF. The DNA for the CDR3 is TGCGCCAGCAGCCCCCGGACGGAATCAGGTGGGGCCAACGTCCTGACTTTC.

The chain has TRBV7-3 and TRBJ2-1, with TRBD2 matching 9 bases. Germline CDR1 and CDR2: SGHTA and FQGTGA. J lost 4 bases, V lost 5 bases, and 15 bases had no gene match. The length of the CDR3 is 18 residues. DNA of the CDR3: TGTGCCAGCAGCCTCACCCTAGGCGGGAGGGCCGAATACAATGAGCAGTTCTTC. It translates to CASSLTLGGRAEYNEQFF.

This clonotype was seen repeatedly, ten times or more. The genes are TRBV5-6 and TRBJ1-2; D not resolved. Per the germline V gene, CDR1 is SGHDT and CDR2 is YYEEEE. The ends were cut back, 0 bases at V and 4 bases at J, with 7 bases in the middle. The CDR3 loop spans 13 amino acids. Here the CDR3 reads CASSLAESYGYTF. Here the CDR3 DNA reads TGTGCCAGCAGCTTGGCAGAGAGCTATGGCTACACCTTC.

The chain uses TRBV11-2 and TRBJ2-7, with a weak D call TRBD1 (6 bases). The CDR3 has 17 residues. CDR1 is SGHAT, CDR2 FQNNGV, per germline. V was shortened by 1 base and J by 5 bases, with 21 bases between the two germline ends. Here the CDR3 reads CASSLGGLAPGGDEQYF. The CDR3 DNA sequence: TGTGCCAGCAGCTTAGGCGGCTTGGCCCCTGGGGGCGACGAGCAGTACTTC.

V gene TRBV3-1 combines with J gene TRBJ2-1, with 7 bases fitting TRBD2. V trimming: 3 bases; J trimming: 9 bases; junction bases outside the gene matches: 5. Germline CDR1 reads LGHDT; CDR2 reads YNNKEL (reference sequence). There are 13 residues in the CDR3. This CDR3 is CASSHGTKGEQFF. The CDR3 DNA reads TGTGCCAGCAGCCACGGGACTAAGGGTGAGCAGTTCTTC.

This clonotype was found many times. Here the CDR3 DNA reads TGTGCCAGCAGCGTAGCGGGACAGGGGGGAAATGAGCAGTTCTTC. Its protein is CASSVAGQGGNEQFF. The rearrangement joins TRBV9 to TRBJ2-1; TRBD1 matches 11 bases. V lost 0 bases, J lost 7 bases, and 3 bases stayed unmatched. From germline, CDR1 is SGDLS and CDR2 YYNGEE. This CDR3 comprises 15 residues.

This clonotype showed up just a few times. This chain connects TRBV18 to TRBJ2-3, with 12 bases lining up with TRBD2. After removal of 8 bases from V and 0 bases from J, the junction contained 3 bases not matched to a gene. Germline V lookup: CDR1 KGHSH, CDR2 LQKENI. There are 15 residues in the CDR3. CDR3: CASLGLAGSTDTQYF. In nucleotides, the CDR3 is TGTGCCAGCCTTGGACTAGCGGGAAGCACAGATACGCAGTATTTT.

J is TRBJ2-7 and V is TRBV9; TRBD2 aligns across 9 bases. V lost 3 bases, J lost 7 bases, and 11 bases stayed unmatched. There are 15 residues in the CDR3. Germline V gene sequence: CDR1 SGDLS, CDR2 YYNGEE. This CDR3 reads CASSATTSGQGEQYF. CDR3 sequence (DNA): TGTGCCAGCAGCGCAACGACTAGCGGACAAGGGGAGCAGTACTTC. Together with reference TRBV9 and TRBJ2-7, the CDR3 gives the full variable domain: DSGVTQTPKHLITATGQRVTLRCSPRSGDLSVYWYQQSLDQGLQFLIQYYNGEERAKGNILERFSAQQFPDLHSELNLSSLELGDSALYFCASSATTSGQGEQYFGPGTRLTVT.

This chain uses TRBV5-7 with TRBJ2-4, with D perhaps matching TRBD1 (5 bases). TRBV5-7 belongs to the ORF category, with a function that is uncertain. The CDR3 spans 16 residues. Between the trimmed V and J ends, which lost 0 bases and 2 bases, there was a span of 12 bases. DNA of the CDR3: TGTGCCAGCAGCTTGGCATCAGACAGAACCAAAAACATTCAGTACTTC. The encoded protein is CASSLASDRTKNIQYF.

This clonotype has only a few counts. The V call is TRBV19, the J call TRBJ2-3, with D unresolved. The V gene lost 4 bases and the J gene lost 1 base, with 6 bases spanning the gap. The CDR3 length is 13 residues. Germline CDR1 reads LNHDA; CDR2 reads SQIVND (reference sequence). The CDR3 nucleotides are TGTGCCAGTAGTAACACGGGCACAGATACGCAGTATTTT. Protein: CASSNTGTDTQYF.

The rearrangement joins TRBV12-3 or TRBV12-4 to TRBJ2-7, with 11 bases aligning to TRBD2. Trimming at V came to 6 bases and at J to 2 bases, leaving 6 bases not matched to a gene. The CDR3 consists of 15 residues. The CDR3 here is CASSSGLADPYEQYF. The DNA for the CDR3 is TGTGCCAGCAGCTCGGGACTAGCGGACCCCTACGAGCAGTACTTC.

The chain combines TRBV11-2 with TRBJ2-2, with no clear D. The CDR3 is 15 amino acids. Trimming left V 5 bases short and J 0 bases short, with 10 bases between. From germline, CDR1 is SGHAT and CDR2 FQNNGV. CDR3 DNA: TGTGCCAGCAGCCCCATTAGGGCGAACACCGGGGAGCTGTTTTTT. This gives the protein CASSPIRANTGELFF.